These 21 T cell receptor beta chains share one sample of origin, sequenced in a study of T cells after posttransplantation cyclophosphamide. Generated by immunoSEQ multiplex PCR, the TCRdb table keeps only in-frame clones and is missing some. Listed for the sample are around 35,000 clones, none seen a single time. Sequencing input: PBMCs. These receptors came from a girl aged 10 to 17 in good health, CMV-negative, and a related stem cell transplant donor.

This clone has just a few counts. V gene TRBV21-1 combines with J gene TRBJ2-7; no check of the table's D call, TRBD2, against the DNA was made. TRBV21-1 constitutes a pseudogene. This CDR3 region has 14 residues. The CDR3 here is CASSPPRGPDEQYF. As DNA, the CDR3 is TGTGCCAGCAGCCCGCCGCGGGGGCCTGACGAGCAGTACTTC.

This clone came up many times. This sequence joins TRBV10-1 and TRBJ1-5; the D gene is possibly TRBD1 (5 bases). V was cut by 3 bases and J by 6 bases, with 9 bases left in between. Germline CDR1 and CDR2: WNHNN and SYGVQD (reference sequence). The CDR3 totals 13 residues. CDR3 residues: CASSDSGGQPQHF. CDR3 sequence (DNA): TGCGCCAGCAGTGATAGCGGGGGTCAGCCCCAGCATTTT.

This clone was counted at least ten times. The chain has TRBV4-2 and TRBJ2-5, with 8 bases identical to TRBD2. V lost 1 base to trimming and J lost 5 bases; unmatched junction nucleotides: 15. The germline gives CDR1 LGHNA, CDR2 YNFKEQ. This CDR3 region has 18 residues. The CDR3 DNA reads TGTGCCAGCAGCCAAGCACTCCCGCGGGGGGAGCTTGGTGAGACCCAGTACTTC. Its protein product is CASSQALPRGELGETQYF.

This clone occurred many times. The genes are TRBV11-2 and TRBJ1-1, with a possible D match to TRBD1 (6 bases). Trimming took 4 bases from V and 4 from J, leaving 13 bases between them. The CDR3 loop spans 14 amino acids. Germline V gene data show CDR1 as SGHAT and CDR2 as FQNNGV. In nucleotides, the CDR3 is TGTGCCAGCAGCTCCACTATGACAGGCACTGAAGCTTTCTTT. Amino acids: CASSSTMTGTEAFF. Supplemented by reference TRBV11-2 and TRBJ1-1, the full variable domain reads EAGVAQSPRYKIIEKRQSVAFWCNPISGHATLYWYQQILGQGPKLLIQFQNNGVVDDSQLPKDRFSAERLKGVDSTLKIQPAKLEDSAVYLCASSSTMTGTEAFFGQGTRLTVV.

This clone was recorded at least ten times. Other DNA sequences in the sample encode the same CDR3. This chain uses TRBV4-2 with TRBJ1-2; 8 nucleotides line up with TRBD1. The V and J ends lost 2 bases and 7 bases, in that order; junction bases with no gene match: 12. From germline, CDR1 is LGHNA and CDR2 YNFKEQ. The CDR3 is 16 amino acids. In DNA form, the CDR3 reads TGTGCCAGCAGCCAAACGGACAGGGTAGTATATGGTGGCTACACCTTC. Encoded protein: CASSQTDRVVYGGYTF.

DNA of the CDR3: TGTGCCAGCAGTCCGCACTCGGGAGCAGATACGCAGTATTTT. This translates into CASSPHSGADTQYF. The chain carries TRBV27 and TRBJ2-3; perhaps TRBD2 as D (6 bases). V gave up 5 bases and J gave up 4 bases, with 13 bases separating them. CDR1 is MNHEY and CDR2 is SMNVEV in the germline V gene (reference sequence). CDR3 length equals 14 residues.

This clone was found many times. V gene TRBV30 combines with J gene TRBJ2-7; 8 nucleotides match TRBD1. The CDR3 has 16 residues. From germline, CDR1 is GTSNPN and CDR2 SVGIG (reference sequence). The V segment lost 0 bases and the J segment 4 bases; nucleotides outside the gene matches: 11. The CDR3 DNA sequence: TGTGCCTGGAGTGTAATAGGACAGGGCAGATCTTACGAGCAGTACTTC. Its protein product is CAWSVIGQGRSYEQYF.

This clone was observed many times. The sample has other DNA sequences that encode this CDR3 too. The chain joins TRBV6-5 to TRBJ2-1; 14 nucleotides align to TRBD2. This CDR3 comprises 14 residues. Unmatched junction bases numbered 4, after V lost 7 bases and J lost 8 bases. Looked up from germline, CDR1 is MNHEY and CDR2 is SVGAGI. The CDR3 DNA sequence: TGTGCCAGCACCCGACTAGCGGGGGGGGATGAGCAGTTCTTC. As protein: CASTRLAGGDEQFF.

Ten or more counts support this clone. The chain has TRBV13 and TRBJ1-2, with 8 nucleotides matching TRBD1. The CDR3 is 20 amino acids. Unmatched junction bases numbered 16, after V lost 0 bases and J lost 1 base. Germline V CDR1 and CDR2: PRHDT, FYEKMQ (reference sequence). CDR3 nucleotides: TGTGCCAGCAGCTTAGGGGCCCCAGGGGGCGCTTCCGAACGTAACTATGGCTACACCTTC. Protein sequence: CASSLGAPGGASERNYGYTF.

Of note for this clone: The sample carries other DNA sequences with the same CDR3. The rearrangement uses TRBV7-2 and TRBJ2-3; 7 bases fit TRBD1. V was clipped by 6 bases and J by 2 bases; unmatched bases: 11. The CDR3 is made up of 16 amino acids. The germline CDR1 and CDR2 sequences are SGHTA and FQGNSA. In nucleotides, the CDR3 is TGTGCCAGCAGGCGGCGTACAGGGGTTTCCACAGATACGCAGTATTTT. This translates into CASRRRTGVSTDTQYF.

This clone was picked up a small number of times. This chain uses TRBV28 with TRBJ1-4; tentative D call: TRBD1 (5 bases). Germline CDR1 and CDR2: MDHEN and SYDVKM. Trimming left V 6 bases short and J 8 bases short, with 13 bases between. This CDR3 contains 13 residues. This CDR3 is CASRGQGREKLFF. In DNA, the CDR3 is TGTGCCAGCAGGGGCCAGGGAAGGGAAAAACTGTTTTTT.

The DNA for the CDR3 is TGTGCCAGCAGCCCTCTGTTTAGCGGGGGGTACAATGAGCAGTTCTTC. It specifies CASSPLFSGGYNEQFF. This rearrangement joins TRBV9 to TRBJ2-1; TRBD2 aligns across 10 bases. CDR1 and CDR2 (germline): SGDLS, YYNGEE. Trimming removed 4 bases from V and 4 bases from J; junction bases left unmatched: 8. The CDR3 has 16 amino acids.

This clone was seen at least ten times. This sequence joins TRBV5-6 and TRBJ1-5, with a tentative D call TRBD1 (6 bases). CDR1 SGHDT and CDR2 YYEEEE come from the germline V gene. With 3 bases removed from V and 5 bases from J, the gap between germline ends came to 21 bases. This CDR3 region has 17 residues. The CDR3 coding sequence is TGTGCCAGCAGCTCCCATATTATCCGACAGGATCATCAGCCCCAGCATTTT. This translates into CASSSHIIRQDHQPQHF.

This clone appeared a few times. V and J are TRBV28 and TRBJ1-2, with TRBD1 matching over 8 bases. The CDR3 is 16 residues long. The J segment lost 4 bases and the V segment lost 2 bases, leaving 9 bases of the junction unmatched. Germline V gene data show CDR1 as MDHEN and CDR2 as SYDVKM. The CDR3 DNA sequence: TGTGCCAGCAGTTTAGCCCATAACAGGGGGGCCTATGGCTACACCTTC. Its translation is CASSLAHNRGAYGYTF.

This clone appeared many times. This chain links TRBV2 with TRBJ2-7; D perhaps matches TRBD2 (5 bases). From germline, CDR1 is SNHLY and CDR2 FYNNEI. The CDR3 totals 14 residues. V lost 6 bases and J lost 3, with 15 bases in between. The DNA of the CDR3 is TGTGCCAGCAGGGTTACAGAAGACTACTACGAGCAGTACTTC. Translated, it gives CASRVTEDYYEQYF. The entire variable domain, with the rest obtained from reference TRBV2 and TRBJ2-7, is as follows: EPEVTQTPSHQVTQMGQEVILRCVPISNHLYFYWYRQILGQKVEFLVSFYNNEISEKSEIFDDQFSVERPDGSNFTLKIRSTKLEDSAMYFCASRVTEDYYEQYFGPGTRLTVT.

At least ten counts were recorded for this clone. J is TRBJ2-3 and V is TRBV6-4, with 9 bases identical to TRBD2. The CDR3 totals 14 residues. Germline trimming cut 4 bases from V and 2 bases from J; bases unmatched to any gene: 1. CDR1 is MRHNA and CDR2 is SNTAGT in the germline V gene. CDR3 DNA: TGTGCCAGCAGTGGCGGGGGGGCCACAGATACGCAGTATTTT. This encodes CASSGGGATDTQYF.

This clone was recorded at least ten times. The chain combines TRBV6-6 with TRBJ2-5; the match to TRBD1 covers 7 bases. Trimming removed 2 bases from V and 3 bases from J; junction bases left unmatched: 6. This CDR3 comprises 15 residues. Per germline, CDR1 MNHNY and CDR2 SVGAGI (reference sequence). CDR3 region: CASSYRQGVKETQYF. The CDR3 bases are TGTGCCAGCAGTTACCGGCAGGGGGTTAAAGAGACCCAGTACTTC.

This clone was picked up many times. The DNA for the CDR3 is TGCGCCAGCAGCCAAAGTCCCGGAAACCTAGCGGGAGACAATGAGCAGTTCTTC. Its protein is CASSQSPGNLAGDNEQFF. The genes are TRBV4-1 and TRBJ2-1; 10 nucleotides match TRBD2. Trimming at V came to 2 bases and at J to 5 bases, leaving 12 bases not matched to a gene. There are 18 residues in the CDR3. Germline assignment: CDR1 MGHRA and CDR2 YSYEKL.

This clone was seen at least ten times. The chain couples TRBV11-2 to TRBJ2-3; D gene ambiguous. The V and J ends lost 5 bases and 0 bases respectively, with 3 bases between them. The CDR3 loop spans 12 amino acids. The germline gives CDR1 SGHAT, CDR2 FQNNGV. The chain's CDR3 is CASSPSTDTQYF. The CDR3 bases are TGTGCCAGCAGCCCAAGCACAGATACGCAGTATTTT.

This clone appeared many times. The V gene is TRBV5-4, the J gene TRBJ2-1, with D unresolved. The V and J ends lost 1 base and 5 bases respectively, with 13 bases between them. Germline values: CDR1 SGHNT, CDR2 YYREEE (reference sequence). CDR3 size: 15 residues. In DNA form, the CDR3 reads TGTGCCAGCAGCTTGCCCCTCCTACGGGACAATGAGCAGTTCTTC. Amino acid sequence: CASSLPLLRDNEQFF.

This clone occurred many times. The V and J genes are TRBV7-6 and TRBJ2-7, with TRBD2 matching over 9 bases. CDR1 and CDR2 from the germline V gene are SGHVS and FNYEAQ. With V trimmed by 4 bases and J by 0 bases, 4 bases remained unmatched. The CDR3 is 15 amino acids. In nucleotides, the CDR3 is TGTGCCAGCAGCTACTTAGCGGGAGCCTCCTACGAGCAGTACTTC. Protein sequence: CASSYLAGASYEQYF.